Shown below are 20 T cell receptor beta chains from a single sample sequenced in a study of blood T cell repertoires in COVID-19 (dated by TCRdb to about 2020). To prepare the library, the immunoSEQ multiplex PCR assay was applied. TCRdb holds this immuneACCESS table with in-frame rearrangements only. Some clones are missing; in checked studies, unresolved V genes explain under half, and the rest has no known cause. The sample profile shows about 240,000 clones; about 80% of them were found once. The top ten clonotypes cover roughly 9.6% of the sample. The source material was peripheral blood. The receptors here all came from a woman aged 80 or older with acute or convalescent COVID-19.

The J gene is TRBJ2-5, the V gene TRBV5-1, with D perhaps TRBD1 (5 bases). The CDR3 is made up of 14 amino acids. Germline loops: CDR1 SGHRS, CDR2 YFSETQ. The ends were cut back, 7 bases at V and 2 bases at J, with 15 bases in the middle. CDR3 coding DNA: TGCGCCAGCTCCCGGGCAGGGCAACAAGAGACCCAGTACTTC. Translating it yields CASSRAGQQETQYF.

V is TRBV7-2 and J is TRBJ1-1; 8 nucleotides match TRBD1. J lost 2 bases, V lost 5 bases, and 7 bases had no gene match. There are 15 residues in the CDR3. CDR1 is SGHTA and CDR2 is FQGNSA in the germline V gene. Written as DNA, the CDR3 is TGTGCCAGCAGCCCCAGGACAGGGACCAACACTGAAGCTTTCTTT. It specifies CASSPRTGTNTEAFF.

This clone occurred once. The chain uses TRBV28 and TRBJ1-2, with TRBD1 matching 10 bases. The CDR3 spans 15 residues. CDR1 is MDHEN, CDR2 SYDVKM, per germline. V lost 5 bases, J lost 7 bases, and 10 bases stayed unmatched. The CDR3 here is CASSEPGTGVGGYTF. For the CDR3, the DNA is TGTGCCAGCAGTGAACCCGGGACAGGGGTAGGTGGCTACACCTTC.

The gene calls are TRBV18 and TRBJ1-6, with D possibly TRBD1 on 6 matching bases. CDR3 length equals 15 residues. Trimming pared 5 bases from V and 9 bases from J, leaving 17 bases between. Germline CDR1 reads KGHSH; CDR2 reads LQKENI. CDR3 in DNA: TGTGCCAGCTCAACCGGACAGTACGCATCTTCACCCCTCCACTTT. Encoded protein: CASSTGQYASSPLHF.

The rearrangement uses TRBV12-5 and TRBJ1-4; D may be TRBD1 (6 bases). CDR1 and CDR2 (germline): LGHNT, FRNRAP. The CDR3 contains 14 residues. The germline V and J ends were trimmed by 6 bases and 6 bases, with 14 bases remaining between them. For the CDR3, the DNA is TGTGCTAGTGGAAAAGGGGAGGGGGATGAAAAACTGTTTTTT. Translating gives CASGKGEGDEKLFF.

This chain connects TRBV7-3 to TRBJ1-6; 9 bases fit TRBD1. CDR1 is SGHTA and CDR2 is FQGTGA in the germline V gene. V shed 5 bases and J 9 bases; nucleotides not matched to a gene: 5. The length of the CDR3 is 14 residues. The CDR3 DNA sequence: TGTGCCAGCAGCCTCCGGGACAGGGTTTCACCCCTCCACTTT. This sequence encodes CASSLRDRVSPLHF.

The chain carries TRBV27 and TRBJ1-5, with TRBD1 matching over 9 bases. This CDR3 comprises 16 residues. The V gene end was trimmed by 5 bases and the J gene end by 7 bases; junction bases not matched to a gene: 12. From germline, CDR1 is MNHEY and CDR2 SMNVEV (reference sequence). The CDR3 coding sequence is TGTGCCAGCAGTCGGCAGGGACAGGGAGACGGACAGCCCCAGCATTTT. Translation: CASSRQGQGDGQPQHF.

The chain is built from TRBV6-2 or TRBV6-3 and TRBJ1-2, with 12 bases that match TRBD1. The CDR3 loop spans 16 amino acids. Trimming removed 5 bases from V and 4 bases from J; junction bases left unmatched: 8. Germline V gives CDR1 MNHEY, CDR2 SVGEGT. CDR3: CASSNRGTGGLYGYTF. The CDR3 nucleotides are TGTGCCAGCAGTAACCGCGGGACAGGGGGCCTCTATGGCTACACCTTC.

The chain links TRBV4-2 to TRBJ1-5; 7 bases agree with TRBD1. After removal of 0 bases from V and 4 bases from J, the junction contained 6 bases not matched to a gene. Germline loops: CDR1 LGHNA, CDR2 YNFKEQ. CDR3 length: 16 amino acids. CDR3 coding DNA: TGTGCCAGCAGCCAAGAAGGGGGCAGGCCGAATCAGCCCCAGCATTTT. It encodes CASSQEGGRPNQPQHF.

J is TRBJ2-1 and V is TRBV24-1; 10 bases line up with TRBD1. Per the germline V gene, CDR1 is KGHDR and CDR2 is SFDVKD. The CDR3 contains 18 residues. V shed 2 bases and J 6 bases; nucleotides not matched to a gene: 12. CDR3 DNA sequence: TGTGCCACCAGTGATTCCGGGGCGGGACAGGGGTCTGGCAATGAGCAGTTCTTC. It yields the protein CATSDSGAGQGSGNEQFF.

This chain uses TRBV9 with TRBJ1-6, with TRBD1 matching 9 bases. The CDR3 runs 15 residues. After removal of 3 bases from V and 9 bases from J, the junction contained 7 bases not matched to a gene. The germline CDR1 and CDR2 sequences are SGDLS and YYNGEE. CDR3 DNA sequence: TGTGCCAGCAGCGGGACAGGGGAGTTGTTTTCACCCCTCCACTTT. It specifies CASSGTGELFSPLHF.

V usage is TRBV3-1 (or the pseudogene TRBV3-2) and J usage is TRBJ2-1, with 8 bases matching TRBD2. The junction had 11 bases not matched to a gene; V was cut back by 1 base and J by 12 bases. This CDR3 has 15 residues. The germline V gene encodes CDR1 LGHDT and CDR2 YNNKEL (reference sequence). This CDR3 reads CASSQGGGTGGAQFF. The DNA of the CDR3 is TGTGCCAGCAGCCAAGGAGGAGGAACGGGGGGGGCGCAGTTCTTC.

CDR3 amino acids: CASGPRAGDIYEQYF. The CDR3 DNA sequence: TGTGCCAGCGGCCCTCGAGCGGGGGACATCTACGAGCAGTACTTC. This rearrangement joins TRBV7-2 to TRBJ2-7; 8 bases line up with TRBD2. The length of the CDR3 is 15 residues. V lost 8 bases to trimming and J lost 3 bases; unmatched junction nucleotides: 12. Per the germline V gene, CDR1 is SGHTA and CDR2 is FQGNSA. The whole variable domain, filled in from reference TRBV7-2 and TRBJ2-7, reads GAGVSQSPSNKVTEKGKDVELRCDPISGHTALYWYRQSLGQGLEFLIYFQGNSAPDKSGLPSDRFSAERTGGSVSTLTIQRTQQEDSAVYLCASGPRAGDIYEQYFGPGTRLTVT.

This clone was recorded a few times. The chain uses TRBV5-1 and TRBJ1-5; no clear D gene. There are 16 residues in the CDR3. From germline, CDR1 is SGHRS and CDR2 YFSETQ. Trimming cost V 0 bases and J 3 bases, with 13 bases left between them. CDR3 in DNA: TGCGCCAGCAGCTTGGGAGTCGGCGGGAACAATCAGCCCCAGCATTTT. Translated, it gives CASSLGVGGNNQPQHF.

The CDR3 DNA reads TGTGCCAGCAGTGAAGGCTCCCCAAGGGGTGAAAAACTGTTTTTT. Amino acid sequence: CASSEGSPRGEKLFF. This chain connects TRBV2 to TRBJ1-4, with D perhaps TRBD1 (5 bases). This CDR3 is built from 15 residues. V dropped 1 base and J dropped 7 bases, with 13 bases sitting between them. Per germline, CDR1 SNHLY and CDR2 FYNNEI.

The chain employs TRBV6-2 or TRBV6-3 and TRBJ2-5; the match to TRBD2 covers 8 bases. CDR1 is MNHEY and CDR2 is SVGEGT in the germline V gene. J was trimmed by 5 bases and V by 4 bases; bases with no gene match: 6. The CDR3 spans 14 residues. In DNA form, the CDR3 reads TGTGCCAGCAGTTCCGACGGGGGGGCCGAGACCCAGTACTTC. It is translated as CASSSDGGAETQYF.

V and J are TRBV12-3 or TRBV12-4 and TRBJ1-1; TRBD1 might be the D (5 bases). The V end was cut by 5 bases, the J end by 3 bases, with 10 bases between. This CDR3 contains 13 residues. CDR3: CASSLKGHTEAFF. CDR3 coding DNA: TGTGCCAGCAGTCTGAAGGGGCACACTGAAGCTTTCTTT.

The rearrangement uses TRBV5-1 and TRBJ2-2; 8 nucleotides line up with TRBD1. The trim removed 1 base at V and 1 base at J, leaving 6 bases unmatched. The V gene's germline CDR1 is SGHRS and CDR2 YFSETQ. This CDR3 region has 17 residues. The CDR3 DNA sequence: TGCGCCAGCAGCTTGACCTTGGGGACAGGGAACACCGGGGAGCTGTTTTTT. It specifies CASSLTLGTGNTGELFF.

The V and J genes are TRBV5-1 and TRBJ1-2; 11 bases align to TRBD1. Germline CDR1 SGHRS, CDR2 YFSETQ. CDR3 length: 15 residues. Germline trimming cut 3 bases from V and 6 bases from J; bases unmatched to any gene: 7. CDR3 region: CASSSPGQGEHGYTF. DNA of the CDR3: TGCGCCAGCAGCTCCCCGGGACAGGGGGAGCATGGCTACACCTTC.

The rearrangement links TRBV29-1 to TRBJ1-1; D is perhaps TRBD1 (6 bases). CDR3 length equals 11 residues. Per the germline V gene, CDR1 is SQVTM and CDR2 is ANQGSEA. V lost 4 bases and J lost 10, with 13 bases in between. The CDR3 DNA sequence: TGCAGCGTTGGCAAGGGGGTAGGAGCTTTCTTT. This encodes CSVGKGVGAFF.